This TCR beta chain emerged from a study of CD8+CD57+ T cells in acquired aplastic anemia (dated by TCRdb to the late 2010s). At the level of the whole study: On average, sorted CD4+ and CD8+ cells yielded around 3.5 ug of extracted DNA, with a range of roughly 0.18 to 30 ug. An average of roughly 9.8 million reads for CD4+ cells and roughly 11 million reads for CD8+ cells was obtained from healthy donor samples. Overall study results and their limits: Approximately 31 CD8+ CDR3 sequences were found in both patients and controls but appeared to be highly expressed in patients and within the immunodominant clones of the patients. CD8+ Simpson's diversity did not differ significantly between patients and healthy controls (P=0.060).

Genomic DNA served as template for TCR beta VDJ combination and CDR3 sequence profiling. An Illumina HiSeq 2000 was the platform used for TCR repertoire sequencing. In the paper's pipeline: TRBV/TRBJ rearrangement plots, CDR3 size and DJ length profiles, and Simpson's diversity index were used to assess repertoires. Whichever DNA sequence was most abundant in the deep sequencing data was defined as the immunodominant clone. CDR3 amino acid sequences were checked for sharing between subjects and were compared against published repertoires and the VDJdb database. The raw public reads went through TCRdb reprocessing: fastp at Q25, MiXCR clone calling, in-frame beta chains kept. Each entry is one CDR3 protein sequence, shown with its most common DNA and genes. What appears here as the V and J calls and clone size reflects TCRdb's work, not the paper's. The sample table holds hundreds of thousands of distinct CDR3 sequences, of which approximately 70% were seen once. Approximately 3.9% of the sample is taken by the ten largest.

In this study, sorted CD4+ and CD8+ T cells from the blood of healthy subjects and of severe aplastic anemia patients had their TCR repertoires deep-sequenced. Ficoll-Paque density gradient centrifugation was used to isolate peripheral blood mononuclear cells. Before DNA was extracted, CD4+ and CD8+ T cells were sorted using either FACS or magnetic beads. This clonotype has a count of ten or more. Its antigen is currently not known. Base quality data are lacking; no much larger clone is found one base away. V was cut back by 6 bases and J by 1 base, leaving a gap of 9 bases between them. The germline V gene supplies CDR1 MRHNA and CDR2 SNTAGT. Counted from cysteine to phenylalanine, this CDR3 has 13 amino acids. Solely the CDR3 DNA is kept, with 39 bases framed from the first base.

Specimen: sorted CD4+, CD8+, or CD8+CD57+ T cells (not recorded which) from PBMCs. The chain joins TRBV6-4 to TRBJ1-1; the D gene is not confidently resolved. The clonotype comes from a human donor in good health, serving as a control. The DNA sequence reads TGTGCCAGCAGGCTACAGAAGAACACTGAAGCTTTCTTT. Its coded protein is CASRLQKNTEAFF.